The entry below describes one T cell receptor (beta chain). The antigen is unknown. Data came from immunoSEQ multiplex PCR; TCRdb stores just in-frame clones and leaves some out. The table has around 90,000 clones, around 92% seen once. The data derive from a study of graft-versus-host responses after intestinal transplantation. The overall study: Recipients obtained multivisceral, liver-intestinal, or isolated intestinal transplants. Once they had received anti-thymocyte globulin induction, all recipients took tacrolimus and steroids for about 3 years.

The CDR3 runs to 14 residues. Germline V gene lookup returns CDR1 SNHLY and CDR2 FYNNEI. V shed 6 bases, J shed 0 bases, and the junction held 2 bases outside the gene matches. Study findings and constraints: An association linked early post-transplant HvG declines with peak circulating GvH clone levels. Investigators detected GvH clones in recipient marrow, with some emerging earlier in ileum or blood.

This TCR came from a human donor who was the organ donor for an intestinal transplant. Source: unstimulated CD8+ T cells sorted from spleen or lymph node cells, taken before transplant. V is TRBV2 and J is TRBJ1-1, with 9 bases lining up with TRBD1. CDR3 nucleotides: TGTGCCAGCAGGGACAGGGGAATGAACACTGAAGCTTTCTTT. This translates into CASRDRGMNTEAFF.